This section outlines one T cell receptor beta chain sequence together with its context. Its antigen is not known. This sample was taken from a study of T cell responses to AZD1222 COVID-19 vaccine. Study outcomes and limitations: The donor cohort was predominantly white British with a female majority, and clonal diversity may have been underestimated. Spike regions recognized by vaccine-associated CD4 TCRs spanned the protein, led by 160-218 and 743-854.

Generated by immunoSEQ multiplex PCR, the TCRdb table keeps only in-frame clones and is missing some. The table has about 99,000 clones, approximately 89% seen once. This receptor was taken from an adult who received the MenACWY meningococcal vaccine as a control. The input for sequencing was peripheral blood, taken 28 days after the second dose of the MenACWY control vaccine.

CDR3: CASSQGEGVTGGGELFF. The CDR3 nucleotides are TGCGCCAGCAGCCAAGGGGAGGGGGTTACGGGCGGCGGGGAGCTGTTTTTT. This chain links TRBV4-3 with TRBJ2-2; tentative D call: TRBD2 (7 bases). V lost 1 base to trimming and J lost 7 bases, with 19 bases between them. This CDR3 is 17 amino acids long. The germline V gene has CDR1 LGHNA and CDR2 YSLEER.